The present entry profiles one T cell receptor (beta chain) with its context. The sample belongs to a study of control samples from healthy donors and cancer patients. The repertoire was sequenced with immunoSEQ multiplex PCR; TCRdb's copy has only in-frame clones and lacks some. Here the sample spans 150,000 to 200,000 clones, over 85% being singletons. The source is a man between 25 and 39 years old in good health. Sequencing was carried out using blood.

Here the CDR3 reads CASSYWANPAPEAFF. CDR3 bases: TGTGCCAGCAGTTATTGGGCTAACCCGGCCCCTGAAGCTTTCTTT. This rearrangement joins TRBV6-2 or TRBV6-3 to TRBJ1-1, with D hard to call. This CDR3 is 15 amino acids long. V lost 3 bases, J lost 6 bases, and 17 bases lay in between. Germline V gene sequence: CDR1 MNHEY, CDR2 SVGEGT.